This T cell receptor (beta chain) was sequenced in a study of blood T cells in healthy people across ages. The use of a sample-barcoded 5' primer and a J-beta primer mix characterized a second PCR of roughly 6 to 11 cycles. In TCRdb, the 5' RACE reads were re-called with MiXCR into one record per CDR3 protein. The data contain around 710,000 distinct CDR3 sequences, more than 40% of them singletons. V lost 3 bases and J lost 11; bases outside the gene matches: 17. CDR3 length equals 17 residues. As for this clonotype: Its antigen is currently unknown.

Approximately 9.4 milliliters was the volume of peripheral blood drawn from each donor. Overall study results and limits: More naive CD4+ cells and higher diversity marked long-lived donors relative to aged donors.

This receptor was obtained from a woman aged 55-69 years in good health. This rearrangement joins TRBV12-3 or TRBV12-4 to TRBJ2-5; 11 positions agree with TRBD2. The sequenced sample was blood. The CDR3 loop is CASSLAHTSGSPREQYF. The CDR3 DNA is TGTGCCAGCAGTTTGGCCCATACTAGCGGGAGCCCTAGAGAGCAGTACTTC.